Reported below is one T cell receptor beta chain. What it binds is unknown. The data stem from a study of cytomegalovirus exposure and HLA in healthy donors. Study summary: The early release's HLA-typed donors yielded 65 million to 85 million unique TCRs. The study, taken as a whole, reports: CMV serostatus was the only immune exposure information that was available. V- and J-gene trimming of TCR beta was linked (in a later analysis) to a missense DCLRE1C variant.

This CDR3 has 15 residues. With 3 bases removed from V and 1 base from J, the gap between germline ends came to 11 bases. Per the germline V gene, CDR1 is MNHEY and CDR2 is SMNVEV (reference sequence). Researchers ran the PCR with 60 Vbeta and 13 Jbeta primers. Produced via immunoSEQ multiplex PCR; TCRdb's table is partial and in-frame only. The table includes 170,000 or so clones, approximately 88% detected once. This chain links TRBV27 with TRBJ2-3, with a tentative D call TRBD1 (5 bases). The sequenced material came from PBMCs. This sequence originates from a boy aged 2 to 9 in good health and CMV-seronegative. The CDR3 is CASSFLQGGTDTQYF. In DNA, the CDR3 is TGTGCCAGCAGTTTTTTGCAGGGTGGCACAGATACGCAGTATTTT.